Listed below are T cell receptor beta chains from one sample, sequenced in a study of cytomegalovirus exposure and HLA in healthy donors. Some clones are missing from TCRdb's copy, which holds only in-frame ones; the method was immunoSEQ multiplex PCR. The sample shows 130,000 to 150,000 clones, 75% to 90% of them seen only once. The specimen was PBMCs. The source of these receptors is a woman in her twenties or thirties in good health and CMV-seropositive. Both conserved end residues are part of each CDR3. D genes are given only for firm matches. Size values are once, few and many counts, or a class for expanded clones, and some rows have none.

D gene: NA; J gene: TRBJ1-2; V gene: TRBV11-2; clone size: NA; CDR3 protein: CASSPRGTESNYGYTF; CDR3 DNA: TGTGCCAGCAGCCCCCGCGGGACCGAATCTAACTATGGCTACACCTTC
D gene: TRBD1; J gene: TRBJ2-5; V gene: TRBV2; clone size: NA; CDR3 protein: CARTGGESLGTQYF; CDR3 DNA: TGTGCCAGGACAGGGGGCGAGAGTCTGGGGACCCAGTACTTC
D gene: TRBD2; J gene: TRBJ2-7; V gene: TRBV27; clone size: NA; CDR3 protein: CASSLAGTSPLEQYF; CDR3 DNA: TGTGCCAGCAGTTTAGCCGGGACTAGCCCCCTGGAGCAGTACTTC
D gene: TRBD2; J gene: TRBJ2-1; V gene: TRBV7-2; clone size: NA; CDR3 protein: CASSLRPSGGANEQFF; CDR3 DNA: TGTGCCAGCAGCCTAAGGCCTAGCGGGGGGGCGAATGAGCAGTTCTTC
D gene: TRBD1; J gene: TRBJ1-6; V gene: TRBV7-9; clone size: once; CDR3 protein: CASSPGTGRRSYNSPLHF; CDR3 DNA: TGTGCCAGCAGCCCGGGGACAGGTCGTAGATCCTATAATTCACCCCTCCACTTT
D gene: TRBD1; J gene: TRBJ1-1; V gene: TRBV19; clone size: NA; CDR3 protein: CASHPRTGGHTEAFF; CDR3 DNA: TGTGCCAGTCATCCTCGGACAGGGGGACACACTGAAGCTTTCTTT
D gene: TRBD1; J gene: TRBJ2-3; V gene: TRBV19; clone size: many; CDR3 protein: CASSSPWTGLEYF; CDR3 DNA: TGTGCCAGTAGTTCACCGTGGACAGGGTTGGAGTATTTT
D gene: NA; J gene: TRBJ1-2; V gene: TRBV29-1; clone size: NA; CDR3 protein: CSVGYGASGYGYTF; CDR3 DNA: TGCAGCGTTGGGTACGGCGCCTCGGGGTATGGCTACACCTTC
D gene: NA; J gene: TRBJ2-1; V gene: TRBV27; clone size: once; CDR3 protein: CASSFGAGTSYNEQFF; CDR3 DNA: TGTGCCAGCAGCTTTGGCGCCGGGACTTCCTACAATGAGCAGTTCTTC
D gene: TRBD2; J gene: TRBJ2-2; V gene: TRBV2; clone size: NA; CDR3 protein: CASSYRDYPGELFF; CDR3 DNA: TGTGCCAGCAGTTACCGGGACTACCCCGGGGAGCTGTTTTTT
D gene: NA; J gene: TRBJ2-3; V gene: TRBV11-2; clone size: NA; CDR3 protein: CASSSDGLATDTQYF; CDR3 DNA: TGTGCCAGCAGCTCGGATGGGCTAGCTACAGATACGCAGTATTTT
D gene: TRBD2; J gene: TRBJ2-5; V gene: TRBV2; clone size: NA; CDR3 protein: CASQGTSGPPETQYF; CDR3 DNA: TGTGCCAGCCAAGGGACTAGCGGGCCTCCGGAGACCCAGTACTTC
D gene: NA; J gene: TRBJ1-1; V gene: TRBV4-1; clone size: once; CDR3 protein: CASSPRGFNTEAFF; CDR3 DNA: TGCGCCAGCAGCCCCAGGGGATTTAACACTGAAGCTTTCTTT
D gene: NA; J gene: TRBJ1-3; V gene: TRBV1; clone size: once; CDR3 protein: CTSSQEGGTLGNTIYF; CDR3 DNA: TGCACCAGCAGCCAAGAGGGAGGGACCCTTGGTAACACCATATATTTT
D gene: TRBD2; J gene: TRBJ2-3; V gene: TRBV11-1; clone size: NA; CDR3 protein: CASSPPGLAGWGGTQYF; CDR3 DNA: TGTGCCAGCAGCCCCCCGGGACTAGCGGGGTGGGGGGGTACGCAGTATTTT
D gene: TRBD2; J gene: TRBJ2-5; V gene: TRBV7-9; clone size: NA; CDR3 protein: CASSSPGLAGGRETQYF; CDR3 DNA: TGTGCCAGCAGCTCCCCTGGACTAGCGGGGGGGCGAGAGACCCAGTACTTC
D gene: TRBD1; J gene: TRBJ2-2; V gene: TRBV28; clone size: once; CDR3 protein: CASNPRDRASPGELFF; CDR3 DNA: TGTGCCAGCAACCCCCGGGACAGGGCGTCCCCCGGGGAGCTGTTTTTT
D gene: NA; J gene: TRBJ2-6; V gene: TRBV5-6; clone size: NA; CDR3 protein: CASSLKRSGANVLTF; CDR3 DNA: TGTGCCAGCAGCTTAAAGCGCTCTGGGGCCAACGTCCTGACTTTC
D gene: NA; J gene: TRBJ2-5; V gene: TRBV6-6; clone size: NA; CDR3 protein: CASSYGGQETQYF; CDR3 DNA: TGTGCCAGCAGTTACGGGGGGCAAGAGACCCAGTACTTC
D gene: NA; J gene: TRBJ2-5; V gene: TRBV7-9; clone size: NA; CDR3 protein: CASSLTAGQETQYF; CDR3 DNA: TGTGCCAGCAGCTTAACGGCAGGTCAAGAGACCCAGTACTTC